The 13 T cell receptor beta chains below come from one sample, sequenced in a study of identical twins. One entry per CDR3 protein results from TCRdb running MiXCR on the 5' RACE reads. The sample consists of about 1.7 million distinct CDR3 sequences, less than 40% of them appearing once. The source material was cord blood. The receptors were gathered from a newborn girl in good health.

The rearrangement joins TRBV6-6 to TRBJ2-5; D is perhaps TRBD1 (6 bases). V lost 2 bases and J lost 4, with 11 bases in between. Germline V gene lookup returns CDR1 MNHNY and CDR2 SVGAGI (reference sequence). This CDR3 is 14 amino acids long. CDR3 protein: CASSYVGTRETQYF. CDR3 nucleotides: TGTGCCAGCAGTTACGTCGGGACAAGAGAGACCCAGTACTTC.

Many counts were recorded for this clonotype. V usage is TRBV29-1 and J usage is TRBJ2-7; TRBD1 aligns across 9 bases. Germline loops: CDR1 SQVTM, CDR2 ANQGSEA. CDR3 length: 13 residues. V shed 4 bases and J 6 bases; nucleotides not matched to a gene: 7. As DNA, the CDR3 is TGCAGCGTTGGGAGGACAGGGGATGGCGAGCAGTACTTC. It encodes CSVGRTGDGEQYF.

This clonotype was found a few times. The chain links TRBV12-3 or TRBV12-4 to TRBJ1-5; D may be TRBD1 (5 bases). V was clipped by 5 bases and J by 6 bases, with 17 bases between them. CDR3 length: 15 amino acids. The CDR3, as DNA: TGTGCCAGCAGTCAGACGACTCGGGGACGTCAGCCCCAGCATTTT. This codes for CASSQTTRGRQPQHF.

This clonotype has only a few counts. V and J are TRBV5-6 and TRBJ2-1; 10 bases match TRBD2. Trimming took 6 bases from V and 6 from J; bases not matched to a gene: 12. This CDR3 is built from 16 residues. The V gene's germline CDR1 is SGHDT and CDR2 YYEEEE. CDR3 region: CASTREVLAGFNEQFF. The CDR3 bases are TGTGCCAGCACCCGTGAGGTACTAGCGGGGTTCAATGAGCAGTTCTTC.

The chain carries TRBV29-1 and TRBJ1-1; D might be TRBD1 (6 bases). Trimming removed 4 bases at V and 1 base at J, with 13 bases between. The germline gives CDR1 SQVTM, CDR2 ANQGSEA. The CDR3 covers 14 residues. In DNA, the CDR3 is TGCAGCGTTGCGGGGACAATTCGGAACACTGAAGCTTTCTTT. Translating gives CSVAGTIRNTEAFF.

The rearrangement uses TRBV20-1 and TRBJ1-2; unclear D gene. CDR1 and CDR2 (germline): DFQATT, SNEGSKA (reference sequence). The V end was cut by 0 bases, the J end by 5 bases, with 10 bases between. This CDR3 contains 13 residues. CDR3 nucleotides: TGCAGTGCTAGAGATGGTTTGACTTATGGCTACACCTTC. Its protein is CSARDGLTYGYTF.

The J gene is TRBJ1-2, the V gene TRBV12-3 or TRBV12-4; TRBD1 is a possible D gene (6 bases). The CDR3 sequence is 13 residues long. The V end was cut by 7 bases, the J end by 7 bases, with 16 bases between. Here the CDR3 DNA reads TGTGCCAGCACCCTAGGCAGGGGAGGTGGCTACACCTTC. Amino acids: CASTLGRGGGYTF.

In DNA form, the CDR3 reads TGTGCCAGCAGTTACCCCAGGGGGCAAGAGACCCAGTACTTC. Translation: CASSYPRGQETQYF. The chain combines TRBV28 with TRBJ2-5; 7 bases fit TRBD1. J lost 2 bases, V lost 4 bases, and 4 bases had no gene match. Germline CDR1 MDHEN, CDR2 SYDVKM. CDR3 length: 14 amino acids.

The rearrangement uses TRBV28 and TRBJ2-7, with 7 bases identical to TRBD2. The CDR3 totals 15 residues. Trimming cost V 3 bases and J 2 bases; bases outside gene matches: 7. Germline V lookup: CDR1 MDHEN, CDR2 SYDVKM. This CDR3 reads CASSFRLAEAYEQYF. The CDR3 DNA reads as TGTGCCAGCAGTTTTCGCCTAGCGGAAGCCTACGAGCAGTACTTC.

As concerns this clonotype: This may be a read error: a much more frequent sequence differs by one nucleotide. This sequence joins TRBV6-5 and TRBJ2-7, with D possibly matching TRBD2 (7 bases). Germline CDR1 is MNHEY and CDR2 is SVGAGI. This CDR3 region has 13 residues. The V end lost 5 bases, the J end lost 4 bases, and 12 bases lay between the germline ends. DNA of the CDR3: TGTGCCAGCAGTGGGGGGGCGAATTACGAGCAGTACTTC. Translated: CASSGGANYEQYF.

This chain uses TRBV7-9 with TRBJ1-1; unclear D gene. The CDR3 consists of 17 residues. CDR1 SEHNR and CDR2 FQNEAQ come from the germline V gene (reference sequence). Trimming removed 6 bases from V and 4 bases from J, with 24 bases in between. In DNA form, the CDR3 reads TGTGCCAGCAGTTCGCGCCTCCTTTCACTTGATAGCACTGAAGCTTTCTTT. Its protein is CASSSRLLSLDSTEAFF. Using reference TRBV7-9 and TRBJ1-1 for the parts outside the CDR3, the full variable domain is DTGVSQNPRHKITKRGQNVTFRCDPISEHNRLYWYRQTLGQGPEFLTYFQNEAQLEKSRLLSDRFSAERPKGSFSTLEIQRTEQGDSAMYLCASSSRLLSLDSTEAFFGQGTRLTVV.

This clonotype was seen more than once but under ten times. This chain joins TRBV5-1 and TRBJ2-3, with 13 bases lining up with TRBD2. The V gene end was trimmed by 4 bases and the J gene end by 3 bases; junction bases not matched to a gene: 5. CDR3 length: 16 amino acids. Looked up from germline, CDR1 is SGHRS and CDR2 is YFSETQ. This chain's CDR3 is CASSRMTSGGTDTQYF. The CDR3 coding sequence is TGCGCCAGCAGCCGTATGACTAGCGGGGGGACAGATACGCAGTATTTT.

The genes are TRBV2 and TRBJ2-5, with D perhaps TRBD2 (5 bases). V shed 8 bases and J shed 11 bases, with 18 bases lying between them. The CDR3 runs 12 residues. Germline loops: CDR1 SNHLY, CDR2 FYNNEI. The CDR3 reads CASGGGYWEQYF. The DNA of the CDR3 is TGTGCCAGCGGAGGCGGGTATTGGGAGCAGTACTTC.